The 9 T cell receptor beta chains in this list originate from one sample, sequenced in a study of CD8 T cells in Susac syndrome. Random hexamers served to reverse transcribe roughly 0.45 to 1 ug RNA. TCRdb re-analysed the immunoSEQ multiplex PCR reads in MiXCR, keeping a single row per CDR3 protein. The sample yields approximately 150,000 distinct CDR3 sequences, 92% seen once. Sequencing used CD4+ T cells from PBMCs. Source of these receptors: a human donor in good health.

V usage is TRBV2 and J usage is TRBJ1-1; 7 nucleotides align to TRBD1. The CDR3 extends over 11 amino acids. CDR1 and CDR2 from the germline V gene are SNHLY and FYNNEI. With V trimmed by 6 bases and J by 9 bases, 4 bases remained unmatched. For the CDR3, the DNA is TGTGCCAGCAGCGGGACAGATAAAGCTTTCTTT. Translation gives CASSGTDKAFF.

V and J are TRBV13 and TRBJ1-2; weak D call: TRBD1 (5 bases). V gave up 7 bases and J gave up 7 bases, with 25 bases separating them. The CDR3 spans 16 residues. Looked up from germline, CDR1 is PRHDT and CDR2 is FYEKMQ (reference sequence). In DNA, the CDR3 is TGTGCCAGCACCCGAACCGAGACAGCAGCAGGGTCTGGCTACACCTTC. Its translation: CASTRTETAAGSGYTF.

The chain carries TRBV2 and TRBJ2-6; D remains ambiguous. CDR3 length: 12 amino acids. The V gene lost 7 bases and the J gene lost 0 bases, with 1 base spanning the gap. Germline CDR1 and CDR2: SNHLY and FYNNEI. In DNA form, the CDR3 reads TGTGCCAGCACCTCTGGGGCCAACGTCCTGACTTTC. Translating it yields CASTSGANVLTF.

The rearrangement uses TRBV29-1 and TRBJ1-1; no clear D gene. Germline CDR1 and CDR2: SQVTM and ANQGSEA. V lost 6 bases to trimming and J lost 6 bases, with 20 bases between them. The CDR3 totals 14 residues. The CDR3 protein is CSVRMAESPAEAFF. Here the CDR3 DNA reads TGCAGCGTGAGAATGGCAGAATCTCCAGCTGAAGCTTTCTTT.

The rearrangement uses TRBV20-1 and TRBJ1-2; D unresolved. Trimming cost V 3 bases and J 8 bases, with 13 bases left between them. The CDR3 is made up of 12 amino acids. Germline V gives CDR1 DFQATT, CDR2 SNEGSKA (reference sequence). CDR3 DNA: TGCAGTGCTAGGGTGTCGGTGGGGGGCTACACCTTC. Protein sequence: CSARVSVGGYTF.

This clonotype has only a few counts. The chain couples TRBV6-5 to TRBJ1-2; D not resolved. CDR1 is MNHEY, CDR2 SVGAGI, per germline. This CDR3 has 13 amino acids. V dropped 4 bases and J dropped 4 bases, with 10 bases sitting between them. CDR3 bases: TGTGCCAGCAGTTTTGGGGATACCTATGGCTACACCTTC. As protein: CASSFGDTYGYTF.

This sequence joins TRBV29-1 and TRBJ2-3; 9 nucleotides line up with TRBD2. This CDR3 contains 14 residues. CDR1 and CDR2 from the germline V gene are SQVTM and ANQGSEA. V dropped 7 bases and J dropped 0; count of bases not matched to a gene: 5. The CDR3, as DNA: TGCAGCGCAATGGGACTAGCTAGCACAGATACGCAGTATTTT. This encodes CSAMGLASTDTQYF.

V is TRBV3-1 and J is TRBJ2-1; 10 bases are a match to TRBD1. Germline-derived CDR1 and CDR2 are LGHDT and YNNKEL (reference sequence). The CDR3 spans 15 residues. V lost 4 bases to trimming and J lost 4 bases; unmatched junction nucleotides: 4. CDR3 coding DNA: TGTGCCAGCAGCCCACGGACAGGGGGTTACAATGAGCAGTTCTTC. Translation gives CASSPRTGGYNEQFF.

CDR3 nucleotide sequence: TGCAGTGCCCCGGACAGCCCAGATACGCAGTATTTT. It encodes CSAPDSPDTQYF. The rearrangement uses TRBV20-1 and TRBJ2-3; the D gene is possibly TRBD1 (6 bases). The ends were cut back, 6 bases at V and 4 bases at J, with 11 bases in the middle. The germline V gene encodes CDR1 DFQATT and CDR2 SNEGSKA (reference sequence). This CDR3 is 12 amino acids long.